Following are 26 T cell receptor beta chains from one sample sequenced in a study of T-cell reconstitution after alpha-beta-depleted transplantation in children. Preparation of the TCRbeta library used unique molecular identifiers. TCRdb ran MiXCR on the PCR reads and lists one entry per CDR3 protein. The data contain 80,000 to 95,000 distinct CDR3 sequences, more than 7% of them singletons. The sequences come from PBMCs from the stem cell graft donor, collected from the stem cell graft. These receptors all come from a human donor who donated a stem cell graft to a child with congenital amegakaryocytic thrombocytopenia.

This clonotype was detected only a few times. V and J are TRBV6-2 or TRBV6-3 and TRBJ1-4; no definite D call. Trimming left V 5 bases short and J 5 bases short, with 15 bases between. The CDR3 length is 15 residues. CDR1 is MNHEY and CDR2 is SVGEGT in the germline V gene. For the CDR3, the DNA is TGTGCCAGCAGTAACCTCCGGGCTCTGAATGAAAAACTGTTTTTT. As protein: CASSNLRALNEKLFF.

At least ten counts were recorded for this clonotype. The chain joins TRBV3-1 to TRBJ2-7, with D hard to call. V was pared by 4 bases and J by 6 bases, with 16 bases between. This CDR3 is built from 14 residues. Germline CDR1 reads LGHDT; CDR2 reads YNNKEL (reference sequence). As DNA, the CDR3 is TGTGCCAGCAGCCCCCAGGACCTCGCTTCCGAGCAGTACTTC. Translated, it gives CASSPQDLASEQYF.

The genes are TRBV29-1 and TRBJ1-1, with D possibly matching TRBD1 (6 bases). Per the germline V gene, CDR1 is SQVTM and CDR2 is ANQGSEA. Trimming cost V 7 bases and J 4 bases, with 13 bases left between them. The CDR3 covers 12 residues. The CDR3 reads CSAVEGVTEAFF. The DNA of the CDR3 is TGCAGCGCCGTGGAGGGGGTCACTGAAGCTTTCTTT.

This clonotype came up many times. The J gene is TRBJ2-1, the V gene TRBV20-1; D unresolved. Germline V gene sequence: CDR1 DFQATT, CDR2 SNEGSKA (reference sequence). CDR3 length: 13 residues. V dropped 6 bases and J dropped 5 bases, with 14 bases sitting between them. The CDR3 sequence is CSARRPEDNEQFF. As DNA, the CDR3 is TGCAGTGCGAGAAGGCCCGAGGACAATGAGCAGTTCTTC.

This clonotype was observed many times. The CDR3 nucleotides read TGTGCCAGCAGCGTGGGTGGTAGCGGGGGATACGAGCAGTACTTC. This codes for CASSVGGSGGYEQYF. V is TRBV9 and J is TRBJ2-7, with TRBD2 matching over 9 bases. Germline values: CDR1 SGDLS, CDR2 YYNGEE. V lost 2 bases to trimming and J lost 4 bases; unmatched junction nucleotides: 7. This CDR3 comprises 15 residues.

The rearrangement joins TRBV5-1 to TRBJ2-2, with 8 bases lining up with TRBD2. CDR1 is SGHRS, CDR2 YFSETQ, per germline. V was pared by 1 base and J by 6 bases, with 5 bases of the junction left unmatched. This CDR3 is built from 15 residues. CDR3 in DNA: TGCGCCAGCAGCTTGATAGCGGGGAGTCCCGGGGAGCTGTTTTTT. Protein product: CASSLIAGSPGELFF.

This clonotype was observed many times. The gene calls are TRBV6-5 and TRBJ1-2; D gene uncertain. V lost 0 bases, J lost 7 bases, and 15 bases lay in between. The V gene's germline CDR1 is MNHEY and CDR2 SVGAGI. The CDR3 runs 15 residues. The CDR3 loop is CASSYSAGSISGYTF. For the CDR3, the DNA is TGTGCCAGCAGTTACTCGGCAGGTTCCATCTCTGGCTACACCTTC.

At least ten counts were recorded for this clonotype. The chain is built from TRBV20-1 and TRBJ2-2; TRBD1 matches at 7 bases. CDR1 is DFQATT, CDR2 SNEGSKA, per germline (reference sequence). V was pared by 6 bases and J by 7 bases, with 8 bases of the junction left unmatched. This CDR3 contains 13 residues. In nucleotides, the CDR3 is TGCAGTGCCCAGGCCCCAGGGGGCGGGGAGCTGTTTTTT. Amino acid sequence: CSAQAPGGGELFF.

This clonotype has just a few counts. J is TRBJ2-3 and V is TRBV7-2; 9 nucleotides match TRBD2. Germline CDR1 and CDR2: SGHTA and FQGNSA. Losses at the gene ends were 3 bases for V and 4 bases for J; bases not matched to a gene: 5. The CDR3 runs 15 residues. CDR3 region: CASSLDSGSSDTQYF. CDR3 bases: TGTGCCAGCAGCTTGGATAGCGGGAGCTCAGATACGCAGTATTTT.

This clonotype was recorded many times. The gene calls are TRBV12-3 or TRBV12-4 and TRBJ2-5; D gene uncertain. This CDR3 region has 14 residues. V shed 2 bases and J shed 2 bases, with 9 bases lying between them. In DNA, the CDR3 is TGTGCCAGCAGTTTACCAGAGACTCAAGAGACCCAGTACTTC. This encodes CASSLPETQETQYF.

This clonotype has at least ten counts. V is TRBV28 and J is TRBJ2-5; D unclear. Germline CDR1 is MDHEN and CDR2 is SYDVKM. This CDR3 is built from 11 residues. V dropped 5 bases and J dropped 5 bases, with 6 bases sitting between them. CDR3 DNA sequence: TGTGCCAGCAGTCAGCAGGAGACCCAGTACTTC. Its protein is CASSQQETQYF.

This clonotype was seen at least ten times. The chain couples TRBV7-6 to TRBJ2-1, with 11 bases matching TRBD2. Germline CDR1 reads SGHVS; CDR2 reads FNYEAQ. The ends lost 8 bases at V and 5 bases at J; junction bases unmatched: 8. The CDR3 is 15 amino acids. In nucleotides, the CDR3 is TGTGCCAGCGGAAAATTAGCGGGAGGGGACAATGAGCAGTTCTTC. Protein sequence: CASGKLAGGDNEQFF.

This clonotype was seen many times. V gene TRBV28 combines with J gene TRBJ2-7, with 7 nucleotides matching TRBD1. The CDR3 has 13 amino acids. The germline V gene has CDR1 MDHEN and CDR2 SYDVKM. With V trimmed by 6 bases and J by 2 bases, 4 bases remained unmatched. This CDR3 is CASRIGTAYEQYF. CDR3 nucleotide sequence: TGTGCCAGCAGAATCGGGACAGCCTACGAGCAGTACTTC. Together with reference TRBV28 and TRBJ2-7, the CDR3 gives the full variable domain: DVKVTQSSRYLVKRTGEKVFLECVQDMDHENMFWYRQDPGLGLRLIYFSYDVKMKEKGDIPEGYSVSREKKERFSLILESASTNQTSMYLCASRIGTAYEQYFGPGTRLTVT.

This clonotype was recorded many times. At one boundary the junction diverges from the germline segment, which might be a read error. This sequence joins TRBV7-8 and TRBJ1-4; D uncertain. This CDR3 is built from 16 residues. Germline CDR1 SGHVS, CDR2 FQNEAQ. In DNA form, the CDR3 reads TGTGCCAGCACCTTAGACCAGGCTGCAACTAATGAAAAACTGTTTTTT. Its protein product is CASTLDQAATNEKLFF.

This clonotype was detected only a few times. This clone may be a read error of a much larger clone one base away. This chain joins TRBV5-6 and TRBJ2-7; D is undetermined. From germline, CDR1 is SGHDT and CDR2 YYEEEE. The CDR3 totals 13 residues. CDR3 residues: CAISFGLNYEQYF. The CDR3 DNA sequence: TGTGCCATCAGCTTTGGGCTAAACTACGAGCAGTACTTC.

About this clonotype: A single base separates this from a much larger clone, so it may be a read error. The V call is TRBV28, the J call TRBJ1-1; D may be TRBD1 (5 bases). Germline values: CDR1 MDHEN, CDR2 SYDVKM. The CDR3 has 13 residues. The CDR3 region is CASSPSGNTDAFF. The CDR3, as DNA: TGTGCCAGCAGTCCCTCAGGGAACACTGACGCTTTCTTT.

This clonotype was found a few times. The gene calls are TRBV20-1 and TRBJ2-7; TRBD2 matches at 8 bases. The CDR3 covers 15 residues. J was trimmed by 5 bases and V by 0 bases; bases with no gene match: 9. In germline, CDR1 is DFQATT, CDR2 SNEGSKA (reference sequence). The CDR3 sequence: CSARDQERELNEQYF. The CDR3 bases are TGCAGTGCTAGAGATCAGGAGCGGGAGTTGAACGAGCAGTACTTC.

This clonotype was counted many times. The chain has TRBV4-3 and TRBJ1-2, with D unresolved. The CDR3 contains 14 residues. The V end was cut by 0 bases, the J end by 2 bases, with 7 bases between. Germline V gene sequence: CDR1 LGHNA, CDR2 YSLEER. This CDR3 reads CASSQETKNYGYTF. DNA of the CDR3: TGCGCCAGCAGCCAAGAGACGAAAAACTATGGCTACACCTTC.

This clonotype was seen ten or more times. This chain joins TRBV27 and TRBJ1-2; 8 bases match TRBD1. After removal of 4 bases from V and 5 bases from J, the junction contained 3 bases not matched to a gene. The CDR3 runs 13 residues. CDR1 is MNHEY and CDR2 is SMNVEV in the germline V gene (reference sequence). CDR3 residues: CASSYRQGYGYTF. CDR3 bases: TGTGCCAGCAGTTACCGACAGGGGTATGGCTACACCTTC.

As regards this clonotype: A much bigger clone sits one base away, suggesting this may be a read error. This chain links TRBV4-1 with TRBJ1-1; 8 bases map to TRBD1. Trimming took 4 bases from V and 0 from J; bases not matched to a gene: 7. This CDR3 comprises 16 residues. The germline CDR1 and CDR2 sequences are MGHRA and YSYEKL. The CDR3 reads CASSPGQAALNTEAFF. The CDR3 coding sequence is TGCGCCAGCAGCCCGGGACAGGCGGCATTGAACACTGAAGCTTTCTTT.

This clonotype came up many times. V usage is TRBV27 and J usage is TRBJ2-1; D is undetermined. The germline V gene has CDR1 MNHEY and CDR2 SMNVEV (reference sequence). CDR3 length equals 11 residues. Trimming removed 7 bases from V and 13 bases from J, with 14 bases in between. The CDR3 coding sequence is TGTGCCAGCACAGACGGGCCTGAACAGTTCTTC. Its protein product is CASTDGPEQFF.

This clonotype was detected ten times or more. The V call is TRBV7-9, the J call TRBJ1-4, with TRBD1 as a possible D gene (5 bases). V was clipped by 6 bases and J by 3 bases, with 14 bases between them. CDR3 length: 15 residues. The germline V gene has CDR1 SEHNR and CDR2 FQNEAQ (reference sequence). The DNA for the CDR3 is TGTGCCAGCAGTGACCCGGGGGGGGCTAATGAAAAACTGTTTTTT. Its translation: CASSDPGGANEKLFF. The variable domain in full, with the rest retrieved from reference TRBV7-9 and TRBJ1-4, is DTGVSQNPRHKITKRGQNVTFRCDPISEHNRLYWYRQTLGQGPEFLTYFQNEAQLEKSRLLSDRFSAERPKGSFSTLEIQRTEQGDSAMYLCASSDPGGANEKLFFGSGTQLSVL.

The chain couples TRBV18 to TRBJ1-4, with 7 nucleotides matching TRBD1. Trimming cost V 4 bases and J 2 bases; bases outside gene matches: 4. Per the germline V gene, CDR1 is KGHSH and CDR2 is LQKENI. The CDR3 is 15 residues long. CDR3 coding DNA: TGTGCCAGCTCACGACAAGGGGGCACTAATGAAAAACTGTTTTTT. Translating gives CASSRQGGTNEKLFF.

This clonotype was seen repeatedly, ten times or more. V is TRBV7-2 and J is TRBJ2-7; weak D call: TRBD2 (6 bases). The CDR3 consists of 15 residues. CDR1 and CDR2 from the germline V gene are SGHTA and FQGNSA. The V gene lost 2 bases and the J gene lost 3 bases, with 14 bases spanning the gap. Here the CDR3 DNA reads TGTGCCAGCAGCTTAAGTGGGGTGGGGGGCTACGAGCAGTACTTC. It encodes CASSLSGVGGYEQYF. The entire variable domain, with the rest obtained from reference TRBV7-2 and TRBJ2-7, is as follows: GAGVSQSPSNKVTEKGKDVELRCDPISGHTALYWYRQSLGQGLEFLIYFQGNSAPDKSGLPSDRFSAERTGGSVSTLTIQRTQQEDSAVYLCASSLSGVGGYEQYFGPGTRLTVT.

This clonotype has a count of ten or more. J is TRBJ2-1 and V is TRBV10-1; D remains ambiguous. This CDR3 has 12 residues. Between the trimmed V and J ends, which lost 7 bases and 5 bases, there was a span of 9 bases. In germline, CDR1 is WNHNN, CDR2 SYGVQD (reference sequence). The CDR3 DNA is TGCGCCAGCAACGACGGACACAATGAGCAGTTCTTC. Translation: CASNDGHNEQFF.

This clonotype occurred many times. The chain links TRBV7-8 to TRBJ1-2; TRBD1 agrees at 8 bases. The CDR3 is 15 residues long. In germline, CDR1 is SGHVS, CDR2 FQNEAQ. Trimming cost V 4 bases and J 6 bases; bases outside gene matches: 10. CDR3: CASSSQGAVVDGYTF. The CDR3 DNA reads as TGTGCCAGCAGCTCGCAGGGGGCGGTTGTTGATGGCTACACCTTC.